These 25 T cell receptor beta chains were sequenced from one sample in a study of T-cell memory formation after mild COVID-19. TCRdb used MiXCR to reprocess the 5' RACE reads, holding one entry per CDR3 protein. The sample lists fewer than 650,000 distinct CDR3 sequences; about 20% were seen once. The sequenced material came from PBMCs or a T cell subset sorted from them (not recorded which). The source of these receptors is an adult woman who had mild COVID-19 (a few samples of this study predate the infection). Cell type and time point are not known.

The chain joins TRBV2 to TRBJ2-2, with D tentatively TRBD1 (5 bases). CDR1 is SNHLY, CDR2 FYNNEI, per germline. This CDR3 region has 15 residues. Trimming took off 5 bases at V and 0 bases at J, with 10 bases between the two ends. The CDR3: CASSPRVSNTGELFF. The CDR3 DNA is TGTGCCAGCAGTCCCAGGGTCTCGAACACCGGGGAGCTGTTTTTT. The variable domain in full, with the rest retrieved from reference TRBV2 and TRBJ2-2, is EPEVTQTPSHQVTQMGQEVILRCVPISNHLYFYWYRQILGQKVEFLVSFYNNEISEKSEIFDDQFSVERPDGSNFTLKIRSTKLEDSAMYFCASSPRVSNTGELFFGEGSRLTVL.

The rearrangement joins TRBV2 to TRBJ2-7; no reliable D call. Germline CDR1 and CDR2: SNHLY and FYNNEI. The germline V and J ends were trimmed by 0 bases and 6 bases, with 12 bases remaining between them. This CDR3 spans 14 amino acids. CDR3 in amino acids: CASSEALPTGEQYF. CDR3 bases: TGTGCCAGCAGTGAAGCGCTTCCCACTGGCGAGCAGTACTTC.

This clonotype has more than one count but fewer than ten. The rearrangement joins TRBV13 to TRBJ2-1; D is possibly TRBD2 (5 bases). This CDR3 contains 15 residues. Trimming removed 3 bases from V and 8 bases from J, with 17 bases in between. CDR1 is PRHDT and CDR2 is FYEKMQ in the germline V gene (reference sequence). The DNA for the CDR3 is TGTGCCAGCAGCTTGCTACTAGTTGCATCAGATGAGCAGTTCTTC. Translation gives CASSLLLVASDEQFF.

This clonotype was detected only a few times. This chain uses TRBV5-1 with TRBJ1-1, with a tentative D call TRBD1 (5 bases). Germline CDR1 is SGHRS and CDR2 is YFSETQ. Between the trimmed V and J ends, which lost 4 bases and 1 base, there was a span of 17 bases. The CDR3 has 16 residues. The CDR3, as DNA: TGCGCCAGCAGCCCTCCACCCGGGACGGGGAACACTGAAGCTTTCTTT. Translation: CASSPPPGTGNTEAFF.

The rearrangement uses TRBV5-6 and TRBJ1-6; D gene uncertain. CDR1 and CDR2 (germline): SGHDT, YYEEEE. The CDR3 is 16 residues long. With 1 base removed from V and 9 bases from J, the gap between germline ends came to 17 bases. Here the CDR3 DNA reads TGTGCCAGCAGCTTGAGCCCCGGACCGACGGGTTCACCCCTCCACTTT. Translation: CASSLSPGPTGSPLHF.

The chain carries TRBV5-5 and TRBJ2-1, with a possible D match to TRBD1 (6 bases). This CDR3 contains 15 residues. Trimming cost V 3 bases and J 0 bases, with 10 bases left between them. The germline V gene encodes CDR1 SGHKS and CDR2 YYEKEE (reference sequence). In nucleotides, the CDR3 is TGTGCCAGCAGCTGGGACATTCGCTCCTACAATGAGCAGTTCTTC. Amino acid sequence: CASSWDIRSYNEQFF.

This clonotype has just a few counts. V is TRBV29-1 and J is TRBJ2-1; D is perhaps TRBD2 (5 bases). The CDR3 spans 13 residues. V was trimmed by 4 bases and J by 5 bases, leaving 12 bases between them. The germline V gene encodes CDR1 SQVTM and CDR2 ANQGSEA. CDR3 protein: CSVVGNADNEQFF. Written as DNA, the CDR3 is TGCAGCGTTGTCGGGAACGCTGACAATGAGCAGTTCTTC.

In this sample, this clonotype turned up a few times. J is TRBJ2-1 and V is TRBV7-3, with D possibly matching TRBD1 (5 bases). Trimming removed 6 bases from V and 3 bases from J, with 15 bases in between. This CDR3 region has 15 residues. Germline loops: CDR1 SGHTA, CDR2 FQGTGA. The DNA for the CDR3 is TGTGCCAGCAGGCTGGGGCCCCAAATCTACAATGAGCAGTTCTTC. This gives the protein CASRLGPQIYNEQFF.

The chain has TRBV18 and TRBJ2-7; D remains unclear. The germline gives CDR1 KGHSH, CDR2 LQKENI. V shed 6 bases and J shed 0 bases, with 12 bases lying between them. The CDR3 totals 14 residues. DNA for the CDR3: TGTGCCAGCTCCCCTGGCCCACTCTCCTACGAGCAGTACTTC. Translating it yields CASSPGPLSYEQYF.

V usage is TRBV14 and J usage is TRBJ2-1; D could derive from TRBD1 or TRBD2 (5 bases each). The CDR3 runs to 15 residues. The V end lost 2 bases, the J end lost 7 bases, and 15 bases lay between the germline ends. Germline values: CDR1 SGHDN, CDR2 FVKESK. CDR3 amino acids: CASSQPGPGWNEQFF. The CDR3 DNA is TGTGCCAGCAGCCAACCGGGACCGGGGTGGAATGAGCAGTTCTTC.

This clonotype showed up just a few times. The rearrangement links TRBV7-3 to TRBJ1-1; 7 bases match TRBD1. The CDR3 sequence is 15 residues long. Germline CDR1 and CDR2: SGHTA and FQGTGA. The V segment lost 5 bases and the J segment 5 bases; nucleotides outside the gene matches: 11. Here the CDR3 DNA reads TGTGCCAGCAGCCCAAGTAGTAGGGGGCAGACTGAAGCTTTCTTT. Translating gives CASSPSSRGQTEAFF.

This clonotype was found a few times. This chain joins TRBV4-3 and TRBJ1-1; a possible D gene is TRBD1 (5 bases). Germline lookup yields CDR1 LGHNA and CDR2 YSLEER. V lost 0 bases to trimming and J lost 3 bases, with 8 bases between them. This CDR3 spans 14 amino acids. As DNA, the CDR3 is TGCGCCAGCAGCCAAGATGAAGGGGACACTGAAGCTTTCTTT. This gives the protein CASSQDEGDTEAFF.

J is TRBJ2-3 and V is TRBV9; TRBD2 might be the D (6 bases). The CDR3 loop spans 15 amino acids. Per germline, CDR1 SGDLS and CDR2 YYNGEE. With 4 bases removed from V and 3 bases from J, the gap between germline ends came to 15 bases. The CDR3 region has the DNA TGTGCCAGCAGCCGACTAGACTCCGGGACAGATACGCAGTATTTT. Encoded protein: CASSRLDSGTDTQYF.

The gene calls are TRBV13 and TRBJ1-4; 8 nucleotides align to TRBD1. Germline V gene data show CDR1 as PRHDT and CDR2 as FYEKMQ (reference sequence). Losses at the gene ends were 5 bases for V and 4 bases for J; bases not matched to a gene: 6. The CDR3 is 15 amino acids. CDR3 sequence: CASSRRQGINEKLFF. As DNA, the CDR3 is TGTGCCAGCAGCCGGCGACAGGGGATTAATGAAAAACTGTTTTTT.

The V call is TRBV27, the J call TRBJ2-3, with D possibly TRBD1 on 6 matching bases. Germline V gene sequence: CDR1 MNHEY, CDR2 SMNVEV (reference sequence). With 10 bases removed from V and 5 bases from J, the gap between germline ends came to 16 bases. The length of the CDR3 is 13 residues. The CDR3 protein is CATRWTVRDTQYF. The CDR3 nucleotides are TGTGCCACCAGATGGACAGTCCGAGATACGCAGTATTTT.

This clonotype was seen a few times. The chain employs TRBV3-1 and TRBJ1-1; weak D call: TRBD1 (5 bases). The V gene's germline CDR1 is LGHDT and CDR2 YNNKEL (reference sequence). The V and J ends lost 8 bases and 4 bases respectively, with 11 bases between them. The CDR3 consists of 12 residues. CDR3 protein: CASSNGATEAFF. The CDR3 DNA reads as TGTGCCAGCTCAAACGGGGCCACTGAAGCTTTCTTT.

This clonotype came up a few times. This rearrangement joins TRBV20-1 to TRBJ2-2; D is perhaps TRBD1 or TRBD2 (5 bases each). V lost 1 base to trimming and J lost 4 bases, with 10 bases between them. CDR3 length equals 14 residues. Germline V CDR1 and CDR2: DFQATT, SNEGSKA (reference sequence). CDR3 nucleotide sequence: TGCAGTGCTAGAGCCTCGGGACCCACCGGGGAGCTGTTTTTT. It codes for CSARASGPTGELFF.

This clonotype appeared a few times. The chain carries TRBV5-1 and TRBJ2-3, with 7 bases matching TRBD2. Germline V gene lookup returns CDR1 SGHRS and CDR2 YFSETQ. The CDR3 totals 16 residues. Trimming removed 1 base from V and 0 bases from J; junction bases left unmatched: 5. The CDR3 here is CASSLSLAVSTDTQYF. The CDR3 DNA follows: TGCGCCAGCAGCTTGAGTCTAGCGGTGAGCACAGATACGCAGTATTTT.

The CDR3 sequence is CATTVWTGLIHEQYF. CDR3 DNA: TGTGCCACCACAGTATGGACAGGACTTATCCACGAGCAGTACTTC. This sequence joins TRBV24-1 and TRBJ2-7, with 7 bases lining up with TRBD1. The germline V gene encodes CDR1 KGHDR and CDR2 SFDVKD. The V gene end was trimmed by 8 bases and the J gene end by 5 bases; junction bases not matched to a gene: 14. The CDR3 consists of 15 residues.

The chain recombines TRBV5-1 with TRBJ2-7, with D perhaps assigned TRBD1 or TRBD2 (5 bases each). The CDR3 loop spans 15 amino acids. Germline-derived CDR1 and CDR2 are SGHRS and YFSETQ. V was clipped by 6 bases and J by 2 bases, with 18 bases between them. CDR3 protein: CASKTRWDPAYEQYF. CDR3 sequence (DNA): TGCGCCAGCAAAACTCGTTGGGACCCGGCCTACGAGCAGTACTTC.

The chain is built from TRBV6-2 or TRBV6-3 and TRBJ2-5, with a possible D match to TRBD2 (5 bases). The CDR3 is 16 amino acids. Germline V gives CDR1 MNHEY, CDR2 SVGEGT. Trimming removed 2 bases at V and 5 bases at J, with 18 bases between. The CDR3 sequence: CASSYETAAGVETQYF. For the CDR3, the DNA is TGTGCCAGCAGTTACGAAACAGCGGCAGGCGTGGAGACCCAGTACTTC.

This clonotype was detected a few times. The chain joins TRBV27 to TRBJ2-7, with D perhaps assigned TRBD1 or TRBD2 (5 bases each). Trimming removed 7 bases from V and 8 bases from J, with 15 bases in between. The CDR3 extends over 12 amino acids. Germline CDR1 is MNHEY and CDR2 is SMNVEV (reference sequence). The CDR3 nucleotides read TGTGCCAGCATGATCCGGGGCAGCAAGCAGTACTTC. Translated: CASMIRGSKQYF.

The rearrangement links TRBV9 to TRBJ2-7; 8 bases line up with TRBD2. In germline, CDR1 is SGDLS, CDR2 YYNGEE. J lost 4 bases, V lost 3 bases, and 12 bases had no gene match. The CDR3 is 16 amino acids. CDR3 sequence: CASSAISGTRIYEQYF. The CDR3 DNA reads TGTGCCAGCAGCGCCATCTCCGGGACTAGAATTTACGAGCAGTACTTC.

This chain joins TRBV15 and TRBJ2-7, with D maybe TRBD2 (6 bases). Germline assignment: CDR1 LNHNV and CDR2 YYDKDF (reference sequence). The CDR3 covers 13 residues. Trimming shortened V by 9 bases and J by 3 bases, and 15 bases separated the two germline ends. The CDR3, as DNA: TGTGCCACGGGGGGTCGTGGGTTCTACGAGCAGTACTTC. This codes for CATGGRGFYEQYF.

This clonotype was seen just once. The chain joins TRBV5-1 to TRBJ2-7, with 11 bases lining up with TRBD1. The junction had 4 bases not matched to a gene; V was cut back by 5 bases and J by 3 bases. The CDR3 contains 14 residues. Germline V gene lookup returns CDR1 SGHRS and CDR2 YFSETQ. DNA for the CDR3: TGCGCCAGCAGGGAGGGACAGGGGGACTACGAGCAGTACTTC. Translating it yields CASREGQGDYEQYF.